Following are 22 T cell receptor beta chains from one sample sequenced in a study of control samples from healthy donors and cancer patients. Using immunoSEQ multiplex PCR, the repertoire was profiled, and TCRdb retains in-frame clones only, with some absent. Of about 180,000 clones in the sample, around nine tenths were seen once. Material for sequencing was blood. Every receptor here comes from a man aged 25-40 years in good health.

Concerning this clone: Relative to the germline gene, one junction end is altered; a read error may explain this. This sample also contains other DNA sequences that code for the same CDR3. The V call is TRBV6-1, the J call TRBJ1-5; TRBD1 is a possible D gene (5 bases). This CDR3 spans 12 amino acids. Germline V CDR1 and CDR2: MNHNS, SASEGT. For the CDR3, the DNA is TGCGCCAGCAGTGAAGGGGCCCAGCCCCAGCATTTT. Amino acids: CASSEGAQPQHF.

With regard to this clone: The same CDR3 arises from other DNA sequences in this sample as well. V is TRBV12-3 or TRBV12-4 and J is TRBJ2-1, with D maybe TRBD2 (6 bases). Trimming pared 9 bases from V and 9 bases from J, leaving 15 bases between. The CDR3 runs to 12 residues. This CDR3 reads CASLGGAGEQFF. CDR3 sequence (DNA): TGTGCCAGTTTAGGAGGGGCGGGTGAGCAGTTCTTC.

The CDR3 here is CASSFQGQGKDKQYF. The CDR3 DNA sequence: TGTGCCAGCAGTTTCCAGGGACAGGGAAAGGATAAGCAGTACTTC. The chain combines TRBV6-6 with TRBJ2-7; 9 bases fit TRBD1. Germline V gene lookup returns CDR1 MNHNY and CDR2 SVGAGI (reference sequence). V was pared by 4 bases and J by 8 bases, with 12 bases of the junction left unmatched. There are 15 residues in the CDR3.

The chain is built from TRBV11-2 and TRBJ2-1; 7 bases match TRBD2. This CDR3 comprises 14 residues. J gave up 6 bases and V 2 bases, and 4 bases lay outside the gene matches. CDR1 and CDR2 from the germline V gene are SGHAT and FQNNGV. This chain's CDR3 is CASSLTTGGNEQFF. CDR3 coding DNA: TGTGCCAGCAGCTTAACGACGGGGGGCAATGAGCAGTTCTTC.

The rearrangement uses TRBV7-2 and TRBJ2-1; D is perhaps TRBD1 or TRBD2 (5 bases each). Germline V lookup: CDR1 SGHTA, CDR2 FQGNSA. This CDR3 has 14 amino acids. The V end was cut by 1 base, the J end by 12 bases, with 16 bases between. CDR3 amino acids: CASSLGGSGTRQFF. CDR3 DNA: TGTGCCAGCAGCTTAGGGGGTTCCGGGACCCGGCAGTTCTTC.

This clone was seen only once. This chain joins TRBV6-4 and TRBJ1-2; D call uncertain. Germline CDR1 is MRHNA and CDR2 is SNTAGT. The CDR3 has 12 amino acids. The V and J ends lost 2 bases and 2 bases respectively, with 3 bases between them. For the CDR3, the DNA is TGTGCCAGCAGTGACCGGAACTATGGCTACACCTTC. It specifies CASSDRNYGYTF.

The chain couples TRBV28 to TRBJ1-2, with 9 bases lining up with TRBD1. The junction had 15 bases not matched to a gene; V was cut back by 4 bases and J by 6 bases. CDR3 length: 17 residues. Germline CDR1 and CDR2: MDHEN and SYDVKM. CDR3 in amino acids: CASSSNLGTGPEDGYTF. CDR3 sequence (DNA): TGTGCCAGCAGTTCAAATCTAGGGACAGGGCCGGAAGATGGCTACACCTTC.

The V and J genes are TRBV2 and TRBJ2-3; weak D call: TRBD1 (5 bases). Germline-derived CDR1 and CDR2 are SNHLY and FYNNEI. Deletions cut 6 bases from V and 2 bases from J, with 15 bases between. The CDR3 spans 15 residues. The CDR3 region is CASSTQVSPTDTQYF. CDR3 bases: TGTGCCAGCAGCACACAGGTCTCCCCCACAGATACGCAGTATTTT.

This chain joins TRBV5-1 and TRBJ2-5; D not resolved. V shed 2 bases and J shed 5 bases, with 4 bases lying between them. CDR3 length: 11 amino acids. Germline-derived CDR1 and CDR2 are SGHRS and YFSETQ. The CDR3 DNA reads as TGCGCCAGCAGCTTCGGGGAGACCCAGTACTTC. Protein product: CASSFGETQYF.

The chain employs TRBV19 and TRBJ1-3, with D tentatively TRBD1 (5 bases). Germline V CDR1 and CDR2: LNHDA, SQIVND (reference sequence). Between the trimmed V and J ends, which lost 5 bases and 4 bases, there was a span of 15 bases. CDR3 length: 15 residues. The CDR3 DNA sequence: TGTGCCAGTAGTTCCGGCGGGGCGGACGGAAACACCATATATTTT. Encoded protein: CASSSGGADGNTIYF.

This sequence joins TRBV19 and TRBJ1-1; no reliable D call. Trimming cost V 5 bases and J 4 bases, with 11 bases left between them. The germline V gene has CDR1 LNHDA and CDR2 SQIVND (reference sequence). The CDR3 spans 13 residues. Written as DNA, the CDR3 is TGTGCCAGTAGTTTAAACAGCGTCACTGAAGCTTTCTTT. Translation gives CASSLNSVTEAFF.

In nucleotides, the CDR3 is TGTGCCAGCAGCTTAGATGCCAGCCACCCCTACGAGCAGTACTTC. Translating gives CASSLDASHPYEQYF. The genes are TRBV11-2 and TRBJ2-7; D not resolved. From germline, CDR1 is SGHAT and CDR2 FQNNGV. The CDR3 consists of 15 residues. Trimming cost V 0 bases and J 2 bases, with 11 bases left between them.

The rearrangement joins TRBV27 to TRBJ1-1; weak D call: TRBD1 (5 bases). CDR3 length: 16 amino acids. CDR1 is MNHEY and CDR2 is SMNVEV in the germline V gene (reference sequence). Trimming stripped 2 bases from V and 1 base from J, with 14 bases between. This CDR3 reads CASSLLGTDRNTEAFF. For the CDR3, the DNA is TGTGCCAGCAGTTTACTAGGGACCGACAGGAACACTGAAGCTTTCTTT.

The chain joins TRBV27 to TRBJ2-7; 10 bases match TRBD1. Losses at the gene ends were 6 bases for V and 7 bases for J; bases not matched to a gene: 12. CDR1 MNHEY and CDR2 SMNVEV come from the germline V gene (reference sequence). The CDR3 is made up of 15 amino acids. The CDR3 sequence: CASRRQGAQGGEQYF. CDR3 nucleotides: TGTGCCAGCAGAAGACAGGGGGCCCAGGGAGGGGAGCAGTACTTC.

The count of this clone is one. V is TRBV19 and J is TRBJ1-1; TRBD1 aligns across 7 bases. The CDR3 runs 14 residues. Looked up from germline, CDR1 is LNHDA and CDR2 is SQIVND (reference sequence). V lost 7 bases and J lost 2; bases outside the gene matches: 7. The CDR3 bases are TGTGCCAGTACCGCCGGGACAGCAAACACTGAAGCTTTCTTT. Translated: CASTAGTANTEAFF.

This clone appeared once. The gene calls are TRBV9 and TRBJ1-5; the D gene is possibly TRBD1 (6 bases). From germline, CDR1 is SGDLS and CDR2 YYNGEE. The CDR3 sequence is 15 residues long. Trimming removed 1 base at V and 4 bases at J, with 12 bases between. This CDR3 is CASSVQGYVNQPQHF. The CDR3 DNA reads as TGTGCCAGCAGCGTACAGGGGTACGTAAATCAGCCCCAGCATTTT.

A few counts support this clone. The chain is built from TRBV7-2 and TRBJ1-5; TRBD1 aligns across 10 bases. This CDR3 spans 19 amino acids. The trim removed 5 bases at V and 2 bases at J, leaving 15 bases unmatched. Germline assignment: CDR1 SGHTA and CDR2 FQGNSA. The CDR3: CASSPGPGQGRVGNQPQHF. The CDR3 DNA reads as TGTGCCAGCAGCCCGGGACCGGGACAGGGGAGGGTCGGCAATCAGCCCCAGCATTTT.

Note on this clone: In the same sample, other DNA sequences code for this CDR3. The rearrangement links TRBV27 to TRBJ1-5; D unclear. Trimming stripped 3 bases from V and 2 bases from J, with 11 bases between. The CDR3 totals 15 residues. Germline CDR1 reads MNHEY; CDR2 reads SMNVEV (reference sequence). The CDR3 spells CASSFEGRGNQPQHF. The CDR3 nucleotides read TGTGCCAGCAGTTTCGAGGGTAGGGGCAATCAGCCCCAGCATTTT.

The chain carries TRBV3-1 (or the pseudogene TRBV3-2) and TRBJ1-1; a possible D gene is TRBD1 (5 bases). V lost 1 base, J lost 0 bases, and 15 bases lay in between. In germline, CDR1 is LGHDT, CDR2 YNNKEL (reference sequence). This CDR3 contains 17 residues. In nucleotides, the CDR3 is TGTGCCAGCAGCCAAGTTTCCCGACAGTCAATGAACACTGAAGCTTTCTTT. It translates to CASSQVSRQSMNTEAFF.

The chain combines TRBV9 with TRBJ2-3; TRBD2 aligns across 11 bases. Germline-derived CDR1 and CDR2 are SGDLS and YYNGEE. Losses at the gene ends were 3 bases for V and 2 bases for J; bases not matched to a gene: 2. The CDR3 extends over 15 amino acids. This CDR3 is CASSASGGPTDTQYF. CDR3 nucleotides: TGTGCCAGCAGCGCTAGCGGGGGGCCCACAGATACGCAGTATTTT.

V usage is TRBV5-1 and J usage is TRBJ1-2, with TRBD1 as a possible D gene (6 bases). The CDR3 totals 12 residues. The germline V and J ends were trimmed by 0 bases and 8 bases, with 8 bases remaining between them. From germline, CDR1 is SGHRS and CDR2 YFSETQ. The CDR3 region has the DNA TGCGCCAGCAGCTTGGAGGGGGGAGGCTACACCTTC. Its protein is CASSLEGGGYTF.

The CDR3 DNA reads TGTGCCAGTAGCTCCTCGCAGGCCAGGGTGAGTCAGCCCCAGCATTTT. Residues: CASSSSQARVSQPQHF. The genes are TRBV19 and TRBJ1-5; maybe TRBD1 (5 bases). Germline V CDR1 and CDR2: LNHDA, SQIVND (reference sequence). The CDR3 sequence is 16 residues long. Trimming took off 6 bases at V and 6 bases at J, with 21 bases between the two ends. Variable domain in full (rest from reference TRBV19 and TRBJ1-5): DGGITQSPKYLFRKEGQNVTLSCEQNLNHDAMYWYRQDPGQGLRLIYYSQIVNDFQKGDIAEGYSVSREKKESFPLTVTSAQKNPTAFYLCASSSSQARVSQPQHFGDGTRLSIL.